This TCR beta chain was recorded in a study of PD-1 blockade in classical Hodgkin lymphoma. Study outcomes and limitations: Reports indicated that newly diagnosed patients had lower baseline TCR diversity than healthy donors did.

Measured with immunoSEQ multiplex PCR; TCRdb has only the in-frame clones, and not every one. The sample has under 95,000 clones; about nine tenths are singletons. A remark on this clone: No antigen is known for it.

Relapse after autologous stem cell transplantation occurred in every patient, and brentuximab vedotin exposure varied. Germline V lookup: CDR1 SGHAT, CDR2 FQNNGV. There are 16 residues in the CDR3. Trimming stripped 5 bases from V and 8 bases from J, with 21 bases between. The sequenced sample was peripheral blood mononuclear cells (PBMCs), obtained before the second cycle of nivolumab. The origin of this receptor is a human donor with classical Hodgkin lymphoma. V gene TRBV11-2 combines with J gene TRBJ2-2, with a tentative D call TRBD1 (7 bases). CDR3 region: CASSPGGSGRRGELFF. As DNA, the CDR3 is TGTGCCAGCAGCCCAGGGGGTAGCGGAAGGAGGGGGGAGCTGTTTTTT.